The 2 T cell receptor beta chains reported below all come from one sample, sequenced in a study of blood T cells in healthy people across ages. A second PCR, run for about 7 to 12 cycles, used a sample-barcoded 5' primer plus a J-beta primer mix. TCRdb ran MiXCR on the 5' RACE reads and lists one entry per CDR3 protein. The table includes 1.5 million or so distinct CDR3 sequences, 42% detected once. The source material was blood. Receptors originate from a woman younger than 30 in good health.

The chain is built from TRBV7-6 and TRBJ2-5; D remains ambiguous. V was pared by 1 base and J by 5 bases, with 17 bases between. This CDR3 has 16 amino acids. Germline V CDR1 and CDR2: SGHVS, FNYEAQ. As DNA, the CDR3 is TGTGCCAGCAGCTTAGGTCAGGATTGGTCCGGGGAGACCCAGTACTTC. Translation gives CASSLGQDWSGETQYF. The complete variable domain, with remaining parts taken from reference TRBV7-6 and TRBJ2-5, reads GAGVSQSPRYKVTKRGQDVALRCDPISGHVSLYWYRQALGQGPEFLTYFNYEAQQDKSGLPNDRFSAERPEGSISTLTIQRTEQRDSAMYRCASSLGQDWSGETQYFGPGTRLLVL.

The chain combines TRBV6-2 or TRBV6-3 with TRBJ1-2; D is perhaps TRBD1 (5 bases). Germline V lookup: CDR1 MNHEY, CDR2 SVGEGT. The CDR3 runs to 13 residues. Trimming shortened V by 6 bases and J by 8 bases, and 16 bases separated the two germline ends. The CDR3 is CASRQPGTGGYTF. CDR3 in DNA: TGTGCCAGCAGACAACCCGGGACCGGGGGCTACACCTTC.